This T cell receptor beta chain originates from a study of T cells in Graves' hyperthyroidism and ophthalmopathy. CDR1 is SGHAT, CDR2 FQNNGV, per germline. This CDR3 spans 20 amino acids. V trimming: 0 bases; J trimming: 2 bases; junction bases outside the gene matches: 8. Fresh peripheral blood, under 11 ml, yielded the PBMCs. On this clonotype itself: A much more abundant neighbour one base away suggests this may be a read error.

Using RNA transcripts as the source, TCR beta CDR3 regions were amplified. TCR CDR3 underwent first-round RT-PCR with the HTBI primer set. TCRdb independently ran MiXCR on the multiplex PCR reads; one entry per CDR3 protein. The sample holds under 400,000 distinct CDR3 sequences, 13% to 15% seen once. The sequenced sample was blood. V gene TRBV11-2 combines with J gene TRBJ2-1; 15 bases agree with TRBD2. The sequence derives from a woman in her sixties with Graves' ophthalmopathy. Here the CDR3 DNA reads TGTGCCAGCAGCTTAGATGGACTAGCGGGAGGGCCCAGCCCCTACAATGAGCAGTTCTTC. This sequence encodes CASSLDGLAGGPSPYNEQFF.